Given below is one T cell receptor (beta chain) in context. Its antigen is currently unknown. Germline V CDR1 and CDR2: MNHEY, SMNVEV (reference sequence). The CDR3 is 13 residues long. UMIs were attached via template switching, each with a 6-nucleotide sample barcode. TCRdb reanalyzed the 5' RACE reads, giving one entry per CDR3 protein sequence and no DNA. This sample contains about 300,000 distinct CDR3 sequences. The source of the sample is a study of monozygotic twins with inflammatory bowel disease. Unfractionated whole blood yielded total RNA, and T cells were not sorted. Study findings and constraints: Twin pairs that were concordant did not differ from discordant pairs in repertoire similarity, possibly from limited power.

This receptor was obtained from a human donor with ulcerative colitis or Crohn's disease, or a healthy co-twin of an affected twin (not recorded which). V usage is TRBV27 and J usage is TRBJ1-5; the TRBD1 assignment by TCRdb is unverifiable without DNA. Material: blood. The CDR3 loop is CASSFAGDQPQHF.